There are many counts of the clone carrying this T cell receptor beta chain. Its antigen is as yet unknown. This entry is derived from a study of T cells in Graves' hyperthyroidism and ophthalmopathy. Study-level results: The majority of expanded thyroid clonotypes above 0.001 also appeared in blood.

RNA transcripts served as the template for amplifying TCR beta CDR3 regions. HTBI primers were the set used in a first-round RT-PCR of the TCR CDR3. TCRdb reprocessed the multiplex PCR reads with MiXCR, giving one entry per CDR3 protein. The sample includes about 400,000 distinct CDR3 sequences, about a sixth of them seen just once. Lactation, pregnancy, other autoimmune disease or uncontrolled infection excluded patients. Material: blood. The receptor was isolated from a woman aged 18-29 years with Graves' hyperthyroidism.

CDR3 region: CASSSRGGGLSSYNEQFF. CDR3 DNA: TGTGCCAGCAGCAGCCGGGGCGGGGGTTTGAGCTCCTACAATGAGCAGTTCTTC. The V call is TRBV7-8, the J call TRBJ2-1, with 7 bases matching TRBD2. J was trimmed by 0 bases and V by 5 bases; bases with no gene match: 13. The V gene's germline CDR1 is SGHVS and CDR2 FQNEAQ. The CDR3 contains 18 residues.